This T cell receptor beta chain was observed in a study of blood T cell repertoires in COVID-19. Study in general: There were acute and convalescent COVID-19 samples, and they came from the United States, Italy and Spain.

Participants reported their clinical history, and cohort assignment relied on those reports. Germline V gene data show CDR1 as LGHDT and CDR2 as YNNKEL (reference sequence). The length of the CDR3 is 14 residues. V lost 2 bases and J lost 0, with 5 bases in between. Original handling: Using reference gene primer amplification, nucleated cell counts were estimated. Using immunoSEQ multiplex PCR, the repertoire was profiled, and TCRdb retains in-frame clones only, with some absent. For V, J and clone size, that table is used; D and trimming come from the DNA. The table has some 160,000 clones, 80% to 85% seen once; the top ten hold approximately 8%.

The sample was PBMCs or T cells enriched from blood (not recorded which). The genes are TRBV3-1 (or the pseudogene TRBV3-2) and TRBJ1-5; D not certain. The receptor comes from a woman aged 45-59 years who had recovered from COVID-19. The CDR3: CASSQFSSNQPQHF. In DNA, the CDR3 is TGTGCCAGCAGCCAATTTAGTAGCAATCAGCCCCAGCATTTT.